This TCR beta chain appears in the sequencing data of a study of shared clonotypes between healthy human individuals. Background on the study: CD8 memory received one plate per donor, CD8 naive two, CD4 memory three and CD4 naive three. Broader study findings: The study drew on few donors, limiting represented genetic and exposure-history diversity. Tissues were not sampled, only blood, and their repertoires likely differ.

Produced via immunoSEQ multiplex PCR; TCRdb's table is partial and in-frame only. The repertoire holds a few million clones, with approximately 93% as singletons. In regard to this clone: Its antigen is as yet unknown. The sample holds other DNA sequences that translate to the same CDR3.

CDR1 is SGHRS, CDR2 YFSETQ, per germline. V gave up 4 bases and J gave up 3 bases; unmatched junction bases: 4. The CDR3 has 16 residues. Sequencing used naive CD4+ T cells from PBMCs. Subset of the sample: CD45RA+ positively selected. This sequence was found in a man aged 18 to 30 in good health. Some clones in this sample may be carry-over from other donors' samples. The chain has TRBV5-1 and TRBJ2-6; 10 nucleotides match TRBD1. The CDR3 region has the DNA TGCGCCAGCAGCACGGGGACAGGGGTTGGGGCCAACGTCCTGACTTTC. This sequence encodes CASSTGTGVGANVLTF.